The 22 T cell receptor beta chains presented below share a single source sample, sequenced in a study of blood T cells in healthy people across ages. For the second PCR, which ran for about 6 to 11 cycles, a sample-barcoded 5' primer and a J-beta primer mix were used. From the 5' RACE reads, TCRdb called clonotypes with MiXCR, one entry per CDR3 protein. The sample lists approximately 1.5 million distinct CDR3 sequences, approximately 39% occurring once. Sequencing was carried out using blood. These receptors originate from a woman aged 18-29 years in good health.

V and J are TRBV25-1 and TRBJ1-5; TRBD1 might be the D (5 bases). V was cut by 5 bases and J by 4 bases, with 12 bases left in between. Germline V gives CDR1 MGHDK, CDR2 SYGVNS. The CDR3 spans 14 residues. DNA of the CDR3: TGTGCCAGCAGTCACCCAGGGTTGAATCAGCCCCAGCATTTT. As protein: CASSHPGLNQPQHF.

About this clonotype itself: A read error may account for a junction end that differs from germline. The gene calls are TRBV27 and TRBJ1-6, with TRBD1 matching 8 bases. Germline lookup yields CDR1 MNHEY and CDR2 SMNVEV (reference sequence). The length of the CDR3 is 18 residues. This CDR3 is CAGSSDRESSSYNSPLHF. Here the CDR3 DNA reads TGTGCCGGCAGCTCGGACAGGGAGTCATCCTCCTATAATTCACCCCTCCACTTT.

This clonotype was picked up a small number of times. V and J are TRBV12-3 or TRBV12-4 and TRBJ2-1; 11 bases line up with TRBD1. With V trimmed by 5 bases and J by 6 bases, 9 bases remained unmatched. The CDR3 sequence is 16 residues long. CDR3 nucleotide sequence: TGTGCCAGCAGTCTTCCCGCCGGGACAGGGGGCAATGAGCAGTTCTTC. Protein sequence: CASSLPAGTGGNEQFF.

CDR3 sequence (DNA): TGTGCCAGCAGTTCAGCAGGGGGGGCCTCCTACGAGCAGTACTTC. Amino acid sequence: CASSSAGGASYEQYF. The chain couples TRBV6-5 to TRBJ2-7, with D perhaps assigned TRBD1 or TRBD2 (7 bases each). CDR1 is MNHEY, CDR2 SVGAGI, per germline. Trimming removed 4 bases from V and 0 bases from J, with 13 bases in between. CDR3 length: 15 residues.

The chain couples TRBV4-3 to TRBJ2-7; the D gene is possibly TRBD2 (6 bases). CDR1 is LGHNA, CDR2 YSLEER, per germline. The CDR3 extends over 15 amino acids. V dropped 1 base and J dropped 5 bases, with 15 bases sitting between them. CDR3 DNA sequence: TGCGCCAGCAGCCAAGGCCGACTAGTGTTGGACGAGCAGTACTTC. This encodes CASSQGRLVLDEQYF.

The V call is TRBV4-1, the J call TRBJ1-5; D gene unclear. The CDR3 has 14 amino acids. Germline CDR1 reads MGHRA; CDR2 reads YSYEKL. The V end was cut by 0 bases, the J end by 9 bases, with 12 bases between. The CDR3 protein is CASSQDAVERPQHF. CDR3 nucleotides: TGCGCCAGCAGCCAAGATGCGGTTGAGCGGCCCCAGCATTTT.

This clonotype was observed a handful of times. CDR3 amino acids: CASSLTDFNLIHEQFF. The CDR3 DNA follows: TGTGCCAGCAGCTTAACGGACTTCAATCTAATCCATGAGCAGTTCTTC. This chain links TRBV11-2 with TRBJ2-1; possible D gene TRBD2, 5 bases. Trimming shortened V by 2 bases and J by 8 bases, and 19 bases separated the two germline ends. The CDR3 has 16 amino acids. Looked up from germline, CDR1 is SGHAT and CDR2 is FQNNGV.

The CDR3 is CASRLGLAAYNEQFF. The CDR3 DNA reads TGTGCCAGCCGACTCGGACTAGCAGCCTACAATGAGCAGTTCTTC. The chain links TRBV6-2 or TRBV6-3 to TRBJ2-1; 8 positions match TRBD2. The V gene end was trimmed by 8 bases and the J gene end by 2 bases; junction bases not matched to a gene: 8. CDR3 length: 15 residues. Per germline, CDR1 MNHEY and CDR2 SVGEGT.

This clonotype was recorded a few times. The chain joins TRBV7-3 to TRBJ2-7; TRBD1 matches at 7 bases. The CDR3 length is 15 residues. Germline CDR1 reads SGHTA; CDR2 reads FQGTGA. V trimming: 3 bases; J trimming: 7 bases; junction bases outside the gene matches: 12. Here the CDR3 DNA reads TGTGCCAGCAGCTTTACAGGGGTCTCCTACAATGAGCAGTACTTC. It specifies CASSFTGVSYNEQYF.

With respect to this clonotype: Germline is not matched at one junction end, which may reflect a read error. The chain couples TRBV6-2 or TRBV6-3 to TRBJ2-3; possibly TRBD1 for D (6 bases). This CDR3 has 12 amino acids. Germline V gene sequence: CDR1 MNHEY, CDR2 SVGEGT. The chain's CDR3 is CARRPGADTQYF. CDR3 sequence (DNA): TGTGCCCGCAGGCCAGGGGCAGATACGCAGTATTTT.

This clonotype was found many times. The V and J genes are TRBV4-1 and TRBJ2-7; D is undetermined. The CDR3 loop spans 14 amino acids. Between the trimmed V and J ends, which lost 3 bases and 3 bases, there was a span of 12 bases. The germline gives CDR1 MGHRA, CDR2 YSYEKL. DNA of the CDR3: TGCGCCAGCAGCCAGGGCCAAGGGTTCTACGAGCAGTACTTC. Translating gives CASSQGQGFYEQYF.

J is TRBJ2-1 and V is TRBV9; D uncertain. Gene TRBJ2-7 matches the end of the DNA better, so the J call may be wrong. Germline loops: CDR1 SGDLS, CDR2 YYNGEE. The length of the CDR3 is 11 residues. CDR3 in DNA: TGTGCCAGCAGCGTTAGCAATGAGCAGTACTTC. It translates to CASSVSNEQYF.

The gene calls are TRBV9 and TRBJ2-1, with D possibly matching TRBD2 (6 bases). The CDR3 spans 14 residues. The V gene lost 0 bases and the J gene lost 8 bases, with 12 bases spanning the gap. The germline CDR1 and CDR2 sequences are SGDLS and YYNGEE. The CDR3 sequence: CASSVEYWGDEQFF. The CDR3 DNA reads as TGTGCCAGCAGCGTAGAATACTGGGGGGATGAGCAGTTCTTC.

The CDR3 DNA is TGTGCCAGCAGTGAAGCGCTGGCAGGGGGCGCTGGTTGGGGCTACACCTTC. This translates into CASSEALAGGAGWGYTF. The rearrangement links TRBV6-1 to TRBJ1-2; 8 positions agree with TRBD1. Trimming cost V 0 bases and J 8 bases; bases outside gene matches: 14. Germline CDR1 and CDR2: MNHNS and SASEGT. The CDR3 totals 17 residues.

The rearrangement links TRBV6-5 to TRBJ1-2; a possible D gene is TRBD1 (5 bases). Trimming took off 2 bases at V and 3 bases at J, with 10 bases between the two ends. This CDR3 comprises 14 residues. Germline lookup yields CDR1 MNHEY and CDR2 SVGAGI. CDR3 residues: CASSYAGPYYGYTF. For the CDR3, the DNA is TGTGCCAGCAGTTACGCGGGGCCATACTATGGCTACACCTTC.

The chain employs TRBV7-8 and TRBJ2-1; D gene ambiguous. The V gene lost 0 bases and the J gene lost 6 bases, with 6 bases spanning the gap. CDR3 length: 13 residues. CDR1 SGHVS and CDR2 FQNEAQ come from the germline V gene. This CDR3 is CASSLAASNEQFF. CDR3 coding DNA: TGTGCCAGCAGCTTAGCCGCCTCCAATGAGCAGTTCTTC.

The V call is TRBV27, the J call TRBJ2-3; no clear D gene. The V gene's germline CDR1 is MNHEY and CDR2 SMNVEV (reference sequence). With 2 bases removed from V and 0 bases from J, the gap between germline ends came to 15 bases. The CDR3 totals 17 residues. CDR3 DNA sequence: TGTGCCAGCAGTTTAGGCTTATTAAGGCATAGCACAGATACGCAGTATTTT. Protein sequence: CASSLGLLRHSTDTQYF.

CDR3 DNA sequence: TGTGCCAGCAGAAGGACAGGCCAACCCTCTACGGGGATCCATGAGCAGTTCTTC. Translated: CASRRTGQPSTGIHEQFF. The chain recombines TRBV7-9 with TRBJ2-1, with 7 bases lining up with TRBD1. The CDR3 sequence is 18 residues long. Germline V gene data show CDR1 as SEHNR and CDR2 as FQNEAQ (reference sequence). Losses at the gene ends were 6 bases for V and 8 bases for J; bases not matched to a gene: 22.

There are a few counts of this clonotype. A junction boundary mismatches the germline segment, possibly from a read error. The chain employs TRBV28 and TRBJ1-2; D gene unclear. The CDR3 extends over 14 amino acids. The germline V gene encodes CDR1 MDHEN and CDR2 SYDVKM. CDR3 amino acids: CASSLSSANYGYTF. CDR3 coding DNA: TGTGCCAGCAGCTTATCATCAGCTAACTATGGCTACACCTTC.

This chain links TRBV4-1 with TRBJ2-3, with TRBD2 matching over 8 bases. The ends lost 4 bases at V and 5 bases at J; junction bases unmatched: 23. From germline, CDR1 is MGHRA and CDR2 YSYEKL. The CDR3 is made up of 20 amino acids. The CDR3 spells CASSPGLVGGGPTPRDTQYF. The CDR3 region has the DNA TGCGCCAGCAGCCCGGGACTAGTGGGTGGTGGCCCCACTCCTCGAGATACGCAGTATTTT.

V is TRBV12-5 and J is TRBJ1-6; 9 bases agree with TRBD1. Per the germline V gene, CDR1 is LGHNT and CDR2 is FRNRAP. V lost 0 bases, J lost 8 bases, and 11 bases stayed unmatched. This CDR3 has 18 amino acids. For the CDR3, the DNA is TGTGCTAGTGGTTTGGTGGGACAGGGAACATTCGGGGATTCACCCCTCCACTTT. Amino acid sequence: CASGLVGQGTFGDSPLHF.

The V gene is TRBV7-2, the J gene TRBJ2-7, with D unclear. The CDR3 is 15 amino acids. The germline V gene encodes CDR1 SGHTA and CDR2 FQGNSA. V was shortened by 2 bases and J by 0 bases, with 11 bases between the two germline ends. The CDR3 loop is CASSLNSASSYEQYF. DNA for the CDR3: TGTGCCAGCAGCTTAAATAGTGCTAGCTCCTACGAGCAGTACTTC. Drawing the rest from reference TRBV7-2 and TRBJ2-7, the complete variable domain is GAGVSQSPSNKVTEKGKDVELRCDPISGHTALYWYRQSLGQGLEFLIYFQGNSAPDKSGLPSDRFSAERTGGSVSTLTIQRTQQEDSAVYLCASSLNSASSYEQYFGPGTRLTVT.